Listed below are T cell receptor beta chains from one sample, sequenced in a study of human T cells and chemical hapten exposure. From the RACE reads, TCRdb called clonotypes with MiXCR, one entry per CDR3 protein. The data hold approximately 90,000 distinct CDR3 sequences, with 9.5% to 11% observed a single time. Sequenced here: whole blood, sampled in connection with sensitization to the hapten diphenylcyclopropenone (DPC). All receptors derive from a man in his forties with alopecia areata. Some clones in this sample may be carry-over from other donors' samples. CDR3s include the opening cysteine and the closing phenylalanine or tryptophan. D genes are given only for firm matches. Not all rows give a size; the values are once, few, many and, for expanded clones, a class.

>TRBV27|few|TRBJ2-3|-
TGTGCCAGCAGTTTACAGGGTGTCACAGATACGCAGTATTTT
CASSLQGVTDTQYF
>TRBV3-1|few|TRBJ2-5|TRBD1
TGTGCCAGCAGCCAAGCCGGGACAGGGGGGTCGGAGACCCAGTACTTC
CASSQAGTGGSETQYF
>TRBV6-1|-|TRBJ2-7|TRBD2
TGTGCCAGCAGTGAAGCTAGCGGGGGCCCCGGGTCCTACGAGCAGTACTTC
CASSEASGGPGSYEQYF
>TRBV24-1|few|TRBJ2-1|-
TGTGCCACCAGGGATAATCGGCCCTCCAATGAGCAGTTCTTC
CATRDNRPSNEQFF
>TRBV7-6|-|TRBJ2-1|TRBD2
TGTGCCAGCAGCCTCGGGGGGACTAGCGGCTCCTACAATGAGCAGTTCTTC
CASSLGGTSGSYNEQFF
>TRBV18|-|TRBJ2-4|-
TGTGCCAGCTCGGACCAGGTCGGTCGCAAAAACATTCAGTACTTC
CASSDQVGRKNIQYF
>TRBV5-1|many|TRBJ2-5|-
TGTGCCAGCTCACTCCAAGAGACCCAGTACTTC
CASSLQETQYF
>TRBV14|many|TRBJ1-1|-
TGTGCCAGCAGCCAATCACAGGGACGGGGCACTGAAGCTTTCTTT
CASSQSQGRGTEAFF
>TRBV19|few|TRBJ1-1|TRBD1
TGTGCCAGTAGATGGGACAGCCATGGAACTGAAGCTTTCTTT
CASRWDSHGTEAFF
>TRBV28|many|TRBJ2-7|-
TGTGCCAGCAGTTCCGAGTGGCGGGGCTCCTACGAGCAGTACTTC
CASSSEWRGSYEQYF
>TRBV12-3/TRBV12-4|-|TRBJ2-2|-
TGTGCCAGCAGGTTAGCGAGACAGGTCGGGGAGCTGTTTTTT
CASRLARQVGELFF
>TRBV6-2/TRBV6-3|few|TRBJ1-2|-
TGTGCCAGCAGCGACACAGGGATCTATGGCTACACCTTC
CASSDTGIYGYTF
>TRBV7-8|few|TRBJ2-3|TRBD2
TGTGCCAGCCGCTTGACTAGCGGGAGATCCGATACGCAGTATTTT
CASRLTSGRSDTQYF
>TRBV5-1|-|TRBJ2-3|TRBD2
TGCGCCAGCACCCCAACTAGCGGGAGGGCTTACACAGATACGCAGTATTTT
CASTPTSGRAYTDTQYF
>TRBV29-1|-|TRBJ1-1|-
TGCAGCGTGGGTTCGACAGGCATAATGAACACTGAAGCTTTCTTT
CSVGSTGIMNTEAFF
>TRBV20-1|few|TRBJ2-7|-
TGCAGTGCTAGCGACAAAAAGGCCTACGAGCAGTACTTC
CSASDKKAYEQYF
>TRBV18|few|TRBJ2-1|TRBD2
TGTGCCAGCTCACCACCCAAGCGGGAGGCACTCTACAATGAGCAGTTCTTC
CASSPPKREALYNEQFF
>TRBV28|few|TRBJ2-2|TRBD1
TGTGCCAGCAGGACAGGGATACTCTCCGGGGAGCTGTTTTTT
CASRTGILSGELFF
>TRBV5-4|-|TRBJ2-7|-
TGTGCCAGCAGCCAAGGGACCGAGCAGTACTTC
CASSQGTEQYF
>TRBV3-1|many|TRBJ2-2|TRBD2
TGTGCCAGCAGCCGCGTCGGGAGGCGGGGGAACACCGGGGAGCTGTTTTTT
CASSRVGRRGNTGELFF
>TRBV4-2|-|TRBJ1-5|-
TGTGCCAGCAGCCAAGATAAGGAGCCCCAGCATTTT
CASSQDKEPQHF
>TRBV25-1|-|TRBJ1-6|-
TGTGCCAGCAGCTCCTATAATTCACCCCTCCACTTT
CASSSYNSPLHF
>TRBV28|-|TRBJ2-7|TRBD1
TGTGCCAGCAGCGGGACAGCTAACGAGCAGTACTTC
CASSGTANEQYF
>TRBV3-1|-|TRBJ2-6|-
TGTGCCAGCAGATCAGCCCCGGGGGAGGCCAACGTCCTGACTTTC
CASRSAPGEANVLTF
>TRBV6-5|-|TRBJ2-5|TRBD1
TGTGCCAGCGGGCCGGGACAGGGAGGAGAGACCCAGTACTTC
CASGPGQGGETQYF
>TRBV7-8|many|TRBJ1-2|-
TGTGCCAGCAGCTTAGCGGGGTTTAACAGGCGCAACTATGGCTACACCTTC
CASSLAGFNRRNYGYTF
>TRBV28|few|TRBJ1-6|TRBD1
TGTGCCAGCAGGCCGGGACAGCTACTCATCCGGAATAATTCACCCCTCCACTTT
CASRPGQLLIRNNSPLHF
>TRBV24-1|-|TRBJ2-1|TRBD2
TGTGCCACCAGTGATTTCCCCAGGGAGGGGTACAATGAGCAGTTCTTC
CATSDFPREGYNEQFF
>TRBV10-3|few|TRBJ1-2|-
TGTGCCATCAGTGCGGGACGCCCTCTCTATGGCTACACCTTC
CAISAGRPLYGYTF
>TRBV7-2|-|TRBJ2-5|-
TGTGCCAGCAGCTTAGACAGCGGCCAAGAGACCCAGTACTTC
CASSLDSGQETQYF
>TRBV6-2/TRBV6-3|few|TRBJ2-2|-
TGTGCCAGCATTCCCCAAGGGGACGCACTGAACACCGGGGAGCTGTTTTTT
CASIPQGDALNTGELFF
>TRBV29-1|many|TRBJ2-3|-
TGCAGCGTTGCAGGAACAGATACGCAGTATTTT
CSVAGTDTQYF
>TRBV25-1|few|TRBJ1-1|-
TGTGCCAGCAGTGACGCAGGGAGAACTGAAGCTTTCTTT
CASSDAGRTEAFF
>TRBV12-3/TRBV12-4|few|TRBJ1-3|-
TGTGCCAGCAGTTTAGACGGAACCTCTGGAAACACCATATATTTT
CASSLDGTSGNTIYF
>TRBV20-1|few|TRBJ1-3|TRBD1
TGCAGTGCTAGAACAGGGGAGGCTGGAAACACCATATATTTT
CSARTGEAGNTIYF
>TRBV20-1|many|TRBJ2-3|TRBD2
TGCAGTGCCCTACTTGGGCGGGAGGGGGGTACGCAGTATTTT
CSALLGREGGTQYF
>TRBV29-1|many|TRBJ2-7|-
TGCAGCGTTGATTGGGCGGGATCGACCTACGAGCAGTACTTC
CSVDWAGSTYEQYF
>TRBV27|many|TRBJ1-5|-
TGTGCCAGCTCCGCAGGGAGAAAGGATCAGCCCCAGCATTTT
CASSAGRKDQPQHF
>TRBV28|-|TRBJ1-2|-
TGTGCCAGCAGTTTTAGTAATGTGGGCTACACCTTC
CASSFSNVGYTF
>TRBV6-5|many|TRBJ1-5|-
TGTGCCAGCTCAACCGGGGGATTGCAGCCCCAGCATTTT
CASSTGGLQPQHF
>TRBV12-3/TRBV12-4|-|TRBJ2-5|-
TGTGCCAGCAGCCCTCTGGGGGAGAGTGGTGAGACCCAGTACTTC
CASSPLGESGETQYF
>TRBV7-2|-|TRBJ2-2|-
TGTGCCAGCAGCTTAAACGGGCCCTCCACCGGGGAGCTGTTTTTT
CASSLNGPSTGELFF
>TRBV29-1|-|TRBJ2-1|-
TGCAGCGGCGGCGAGGGAATCGATGAGCAGTTCTTC
CSGGEGIDEQFF
>TRBV29-1|few|TRBJ2-5|TRBD2
TGCAGTCATGCAAGGGGAGGGCAAGAGACCCAGTACTTC
CSHARGGQETQYF
>TRBV28|many|TRBJ2-7|TRBD2
TGTGCCAGCAGTTTATGGTTGGCTAGCGGGAGCACCGAGCAGTACTTC
CASSLWLASGSTEQYF
>TRBV5-1|-|TRBJ1-5|-
TGCGCCAGCAGACAGGGTGACAGCAATCAGCCCCAGCATTTT
CASRQGDSNQPQHF
>TRBV6-6|few|TRBJ1-2|-
TGTGCCAGCAGTTACCGGCCTGAGGACTATGGCTACACCTTC
CASSYRPEDYGYTF
>TRBV7-6|few|TRBJ2-4|-
TGTGCCAGCAGCTTTACAGGGAAGGACATTCAGTACTTC
CASSFTGKDIQYF
>TRBV6-2/TRBV6-3|few|TRBJ1-5|-
TGTGCCAGCAGCAACCCTTTAGGGCCCCAGCATTTT
CASSNPLGPQHF